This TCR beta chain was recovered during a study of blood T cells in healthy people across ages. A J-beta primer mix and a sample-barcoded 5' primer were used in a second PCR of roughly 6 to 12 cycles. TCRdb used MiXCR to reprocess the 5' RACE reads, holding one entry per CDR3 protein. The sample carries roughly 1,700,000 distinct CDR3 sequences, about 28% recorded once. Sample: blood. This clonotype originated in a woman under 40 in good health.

CDR3 protein: CASGLGQMYQETQYF. The CDR3 DNA reads TGTGCTAGTGGTTTGGGACAGATGTACCAAGAGACCCAGTACTTC. This sequence joins TRBV12-5 and TRBJ2-5, with D possibly matching TRBD1 (5 bases). Germline V lookup: CDR1 LGHNT, CDR2 FRNRAP. The CDR3 length is 15 residues. Between the trimmed V and J ends, which lost 1 base and 0 bases, there was a span of 9 bases.